This T cell receptor (beta chain) was documented in a study of cytotoxic CD8 clonotypes in ibrutinib-treated CLL. Study information: The authors obtained response samples at a median of about eleven months of treatment, range 6 to 36. Study-level points and caveats: Increased clonality at ibrutinib response gave way to a return toward baseline at progression. Contraction or stability on treatment was seen for public clonotypes, which were uncommon.

Remarks on this clone: Its cognate antigen is unknown.

Germline assignment: CDR1 MNHEY and CDR2 SVGAGI. With 10 bases clipped from V and 0 bases from J, the junction kept 6 bases outside the gene matches. The CDR3 loop spans 13 amino acids. The table came from immunoSEQ multiplex PCR; TCRdb's copy has only in-frame clones and leaves some out. The top ten hold about 13% of the sample, which has about 130,000 clones, about 80% seen once. This chain joins TRBV6-5 and TRBJ2-7; 7 bases align to TRBD1. The sequenced sample was PBMCs, obtained after 12 months of ibrutinib treatment. The source of this sequence is a human donor with chronic lymphocytic leukemia. The CDR3 coding sequence is TGTGCCATCTCCCGACAGGGCTCCTACGAGCAGTACTTC. It encodes CAISRQGSYEQYF.